This TCR beta chain was identified in a study of CD8 T cells in Susac syndrome. General observations from the study: Individuals included in the TCR sequencing and HLA analysis were acknowledged by the study to be relatively few in number.

When the RNA was reverse transcribed, random hexamers were used with an input of roughly 0.45 to 1 ug. TCRdb reprocessed the immunoSEQ multiplex PCR reads with MiXCR, giving one entry per CDR3 protein. The data show roughly 120,000 distinct CDR3 sequences, approximately 95% seen once. This clonotype was seen a single time. Its matching antigen is unknown. Germline V lookup: CDR1 MNHNS, CDR2 SASEGT. This CDR3 has 13 amino acids. The V and J ends lost 3 bases and 3 bases respectively, with 8 bases between them. The genes are TRBV6-1 and TRBJ1-2; no firm D call. The sequenced material came from CD8+ T cells from PBMCs. The TCR sequence derives from a human donor with multiple sclerosis. The CDR3 region has the DNA TGTGCCAGCAGTGAGACCGAATACTATGGCTACACCTTC. Translating it yields CASSETEYYGYTF.